The next 21 T cell receptor beta chains were all read from a single sample in a study of blood T cell repertoires in COVID-19. Sequenced by immunoSEQ multiplex PCR; TCRdb stores in-frame clones only, minus some. Of approximately 250,000 clones listed, approximately 86% are singletons. Input material: peripheral blood. The receptors stem from a human donor in a cohort sampled during active COVID-19.

The gene calls are TRBV12-3 or TRBV12-4 and TRBJ2-5; 7 bases are shared with TRBD1. V lost 6 bases, J lost 3 bases, and 4 bases stayed unmatched. This CDR3 comprises 13 residues. The CDR3 is CASRPGTEETQYF. CDR3 nucleotide sequence: TGTGCCAGCAGGCCCGGGACAGAAGAGACCCAGTACTTC.

The genes are TRBV5-4 and TRBJ2-1; TRBD1 agrees at 9 bases. Germline-derived CDR1 and CDR2 are SGHNT and YYREEE (reference sequence). J lost 9 bases, V lost 4 bases, and 5 bases had no gene match. The CDR3 runs 13 residues. The CDR3 region is CASSATGGSEQFF. The CDR3 DNA reads as TGTGCCAGCAGCGCCACAGGGGGCAGTGAGCAGTTCTTC. Using reference TRBV5-4 and TRBJ2-1 for the parts outside the CDR3, the full variable domain is ETGVTQSPTHLIKTRGQQVTLRCSSQSGHNTVSWYQQALGQGPQFIFQYYREEENGRGNFPPRFSGLQFPNYSSELNVNALELDDSALYLCASSATGGSEQFFGPGTRLTVL.

In this sample, this clone turned up a few times. This chain uses TRBV10-1 with TRBJ1-6; D is unresolved. The CDR3 spans 13 residues. The V end was cut by 0 bases, the J end by 6 bases, with 3 bases between. Per germline, CDR1 WNHNN and CDR2 SYGVQD (reference sequence). The CDR3 here is CASSESVNSPLHF. CDR3 coding DNA: TGCGCCAGCAGTGAGTCCGTTAATTCACCCCTCCACTTT.

The chain recombines TRBV6-4 with TRBJ1-1; 8 nucleotides agree with TRBD1. In germline, CDR1 is MRHNA, CDR2 SNTAGT. J gave up 2 bases and V 7 bases, and 6 bases lay outside the gene matches. This CDR3 contains 14 residues. In nucleotides, the CDR3 is TGTGCCAGCACCGTCGACAGGGGAAACACTGAAGCTTTCTTT. Encoded protein: CASTVDRGNTEAFF.

J is TRBJ2-1 and V is TRBV27, with 11 bases identical to TRBD2. J lost 6 bases, V lost 5 bases, and 6 bases had no gene match. This CDR3 is 15 amino acids long. Looked up from germline, CDR1 is MNHEY and CDR2 is SMNVEV (reference sequence). The CDR3 here is CASSLSGRALNEQFF. In DNA form, the CDR3 reads TGTGCCAGCAGTCTTAGCGGGAGGGCGCTCAATGAGCAGTTCTTC.

The chain links TRBV3-1 (or the pseudogene TRBV3-2) to TRBJ1-6; TRBD1 matches at 7 bases. V shed 1 base and J 15 bases; nucleotides not matched to a gene: 6. The V gene's germline CDR1 is LGHDT and CDR2 YNNKEL (reference sequence). This CDR3 is built from 13 residues. DNA of the CDR3: TGTGCCAGCAGCCAAGGGATTCAGGGGGACCTCCACTTT. Protein product: CASSQGIQGDLHF.

The rearrangement links TRBV28 to TRBJ2-1; D perhaps matches TRBD2 (7 bases). V gave up 5 bases and J gave up 3 bases, with 20 bases separating them. The CDR3 extends over 17 amino acids. The germline V gene encodes CDR1 MDHEN and CDR2 SYDVKM. The CDR3 bases are TGTGCCAGCAGTCCCTTGGGGGCGGGAGCTCTCTACAATGAGCAGTTCTTC. The encoded protein is CASSPLGAGALYNEQFF.

The chain has TRBV6-5 and TRBJ1-6; D is uncertain. V lost 2 bases to trimming and J lost 14 bases, with 10 bases between them. CDR1 is MNHEY and CDR2 is SVGAGI in the germline V gene. The CDR3 runs to 12 residues. CDR3: CASSYRSGTLHF. Here the CDR3 DNA reads TGTGCCAGCAGTTACCGGTCGGGGACCCTCCACTTT.

V is TRBV10-2 and J is TRBJ1-4; a possible D gene is TRBD1 (5 bases). Looked up from germline, CDR1 is WSHSY and CDR2 is SAAADI. V was clipped by 3 bases and J by 4 bases, with 9 bases between them. This CDR3 is 14 amino acids long. The CDR3 DNA sequence: TGCGCCAGCAGTGACCAGGGAAGTAATGAAAAACTGTTTTTT. Its protein product is CASSDQGSNEKLFF.

The count of this clone is one. The V call is TRBV5-1, the J call TRBJ1-2, with 7 bases that match TRBD1. Germline values: CDR1 SGHRS, CDR2 YFSETQ. V lost 4 bases to trimming and J lost 3 bases; unmatched junction nucleotides: 12. CDR3 length: 16 amino acids. This chain's CDR3 is CASSLRDSRPHYGYTF. The CDR3 region has the DNA TGCGCCAGCAGCCTACGGGACAGTAGGCCCCACTATGGCTACACCTTC.

The V gene is TRBV10-3, the J gene TRBJ2-1; 12 bases fit TRBD2. Germline V gene lookup returns CDR1 ENHRY and CDR2 SYGVKD. Unmatched junction bases numbered 7, after V lost 4 bases and J lost 12 bases. The CDR3 consists of 14 residues. DNA of the CDR3: TGTGCCATCAGTGGATCACTAGCGGGGGGTTGGCAGTTCTTC. It specifies CAISGSLAGGWQFF.

The chain uses TRBV19 and TRBJ2-5, with 7 bases identical to TRBD1. This CDR3 has 15 amino acids. With V trimmed by 4 bases and J by 2 bases, 7 bases remained unmatched. Germline V gene lookup returns CDR1 LNHDA and CDR2 SQIVND (reference sequence). This CDR3 is CASSTHRGLQETQYF. CDR3 sequence (DNA): TGTGCCAGTAGTACCCACAGGGGCCTGCAAGAGACCCAGTACTTC.

As for this clone: The sample has other DNA sequences that encode this CDR3 too. The rearrangement joins TRBV6-5 to TRBJ2-7; 14 bases fit TRBD2. CDR3 length: 16 amino acids. The V gene's germline CDR1 is MNHEY and CDR2 SVGAGI. V trimming: 0 bases; J trimming: 4 bases; junction bases outside the gene matches: 2. The CDR3 DNA reads as TGTGCCAGCAGTTACTCCGGGACTAGCGGGAGTTACGAGCAGTACTTC. Residues: CASSYSGTSGSYEQYF.

This chain joins TRBV5-1 and TRBJ2-3, with 13 nucleotides matching TRBD2. The CDR3 runs to 17 residues. CDR1 is SGHRS, CDR2 YFSETQ, per germline. After removal of 2 bases from V and 4 bases from J, the junction contained 7 bases not matched to a gene. As DNA, the CDR3 is TGCGCCAGCAGCTTCCGTTCCACTAGCGGGGGGGCAGATACGCAGTATTTT. Translation gives CASSFRSTSGGADTQYF.

This chain's CDR3 is CASSQGIAGTSHEQYF. As DNA, the CDR3 is TGCGCCAGCAGCCAAGGAATAGCGGGTACAAGCCACGAGCAGTACTTC. This sequence joins TRBV4-1 and TRBJ2-7, with TRBD2 matching 7 bases. Germline CDR1 reads MGHRA; CDR2 reads YSYEKL. The CDR3 length is 16 residues. With 1 base clipped from V and 5 bases from J, the junction kept 11 bases outside the gene matches.

The chain couples TRBV19 to TRBJ1-1, with D possibly TRBD1 on 6 matching bases. V was trimmed by 4 bases and J by 6 bases, leaving 18 bases between them. Germline loops: CDR1 LNHDA, CDR2 SQIVND (reference sequence). The CDR3 contains 15 residues. CDR3 bases: TGTGCCAGTAGTACCCCTAGGGGGAAGGAGGCTGAAGCTTTCTTT. As protein: CASSTPRGKEAEAFF.

This clone was seen a single time. This chain uses TRBV18 with TRBJ2-3, with TRBD1 as a possible D gene (5 bases). The V and J ends lost 0 bases and 4 bases respectively, with 17 bases between them. The CDR3 loop spans 17 amino acids. Germline V gene lookup returns CDR1 KGHSH and CDR2 LQKENI. This chain's CDR3 is CASSPPRLRTGADTQYF. CDR3 nucleotide sequence: TGTGCCAGCTCACCACCGAGGCTACGCACAGGAGCAGATACGCAGTATTTT.

The DNA of the CDR3 is TGTGCCAGCAGCTTAGGAGCAGGGACAGATACGCAGTATTTT. Translated, it gives CASSLGAGTDTQYF. The chain uses TRBV7-2 and TRBJ2-3, with D possibly TRBD1 on 5 matching bases. The CDR3 extends over 14 amino acids. CDR1 and CDR2 (germline): SGHTA, FQGNSA. Trimming pared 1 base from V and 3 bases from J, leaving 8 bases between.

This chain links TRBV19 with TRBJ2-2; perhaps TRBD2 as D (6 bases). CDR3 size: 15 residues. V was pared by 2 bases and J by 4 bases, with 11 bases between. Germline CDR1 LNHDA, CDR2 SQIVND (reference sequence). CDR3 sequence: CASSIIGRATGELFF. The CDR3 nucleotides are TGTGCCAGTAGTATAATCGGGAGAGCCACCGGGGAGCTGTTTTTT.

The sample holds one count of this clone. The chain employs TRBV18 and TRBJ2-1, with 8 bases fitting TRBD2. This CDR3 comprises 15 residues. The junction had 8 bases not matched to a gene; V was cut back by 5 bases and J by 5 bases. CDR1 is KGHSH, CDR2 LQKENI, per germline. DNA of the CDR3: TGTGCCAGCTCAAACACCGCGGGGGGTCACAATGAGCAGTTCTTC. This sequence encodes CASSNTAGGHNEQFF.

The V gene is TRBV5-5, the J gene TRBJ1-1; unclear D gene. Per germline, CDR1 SGHKS and CDR2 YYEKEE (reference sequence). The CDR3 consists of 15 residues. Trimming pared 4 bases from V and 1 base from J, leaving 14 bases between. CDR3 nucleotides: TGTGCCAGCAGCAACAGAGCGGGGAAGAACACTGAAGCTTTCTTT. Translated, it gives CASSNRAGKNTEAFF.